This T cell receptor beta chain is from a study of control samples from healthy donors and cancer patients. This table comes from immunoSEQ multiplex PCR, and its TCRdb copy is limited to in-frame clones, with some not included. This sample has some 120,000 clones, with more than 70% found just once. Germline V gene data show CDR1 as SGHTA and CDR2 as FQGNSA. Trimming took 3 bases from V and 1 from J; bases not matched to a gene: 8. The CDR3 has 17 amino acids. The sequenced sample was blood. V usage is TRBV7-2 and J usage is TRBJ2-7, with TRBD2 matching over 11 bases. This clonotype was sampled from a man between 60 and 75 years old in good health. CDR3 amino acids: CASSFSGGASGSYEQYF. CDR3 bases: TGTGCCAGCAGCTTTAGCGGGGGGGCCTCTGGGTCCTACGAGCAGTACTTC.